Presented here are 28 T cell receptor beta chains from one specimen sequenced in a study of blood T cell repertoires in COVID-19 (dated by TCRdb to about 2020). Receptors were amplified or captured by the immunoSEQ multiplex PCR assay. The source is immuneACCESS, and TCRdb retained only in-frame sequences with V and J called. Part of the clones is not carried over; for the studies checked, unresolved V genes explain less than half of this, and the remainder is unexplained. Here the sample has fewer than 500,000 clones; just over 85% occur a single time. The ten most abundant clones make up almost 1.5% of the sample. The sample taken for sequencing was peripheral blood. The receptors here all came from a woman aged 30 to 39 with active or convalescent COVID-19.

CDR3 region: CASSRTRGFLYGYTF. The DNA of the CDR3 is TGTGCCAGCAGTCGGACCAGGGGTTTTTTGTATGGCTACACCTTC. The chain recombines TRBV6-5 with TRBJ1-2, with TRBD1 as a possible D gene (6 bases). V lost 5 bases and J 5 bases, leaving 18 bases between the germline ends. Germline V CDR1 and CDR2: MNHEY, SVGAGI. The CDR3 is 15 residues long.

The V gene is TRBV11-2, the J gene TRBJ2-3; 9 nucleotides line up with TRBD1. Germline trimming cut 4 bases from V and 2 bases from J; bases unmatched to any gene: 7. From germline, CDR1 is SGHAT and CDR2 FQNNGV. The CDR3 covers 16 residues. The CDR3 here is CASSSGDREFTDTQYF. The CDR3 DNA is TGTGCCAGCAGCTCGGGGGACAGGGAATTCACAGATACGCAGTATTTT.

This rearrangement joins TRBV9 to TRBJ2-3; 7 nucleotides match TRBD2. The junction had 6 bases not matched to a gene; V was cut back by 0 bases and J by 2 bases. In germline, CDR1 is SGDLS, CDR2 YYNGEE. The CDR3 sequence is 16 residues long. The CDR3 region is CASSVDGSGYTDTQYF. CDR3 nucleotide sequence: TGTGCCAGCAGCGTAGATGGTAGCGGGTACACAGATACGCAGTATTTT.

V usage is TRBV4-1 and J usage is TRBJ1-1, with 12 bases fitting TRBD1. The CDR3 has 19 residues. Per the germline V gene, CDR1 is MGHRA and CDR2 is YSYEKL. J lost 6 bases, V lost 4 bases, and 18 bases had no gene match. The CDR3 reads CASSPTTPRDRGRRPEAFF. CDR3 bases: TGCGCCAGCAGCCCGACGACCCCCCGGGACAGGGGGCGCCGACCTGAAGCTTTCTTT.

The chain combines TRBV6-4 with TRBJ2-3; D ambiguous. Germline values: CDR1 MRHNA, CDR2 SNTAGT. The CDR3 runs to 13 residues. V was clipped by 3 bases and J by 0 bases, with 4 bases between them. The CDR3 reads CASSEGSTDTQYF. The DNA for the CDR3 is TGTGCCAGCAGTGAGGGCAGCACAGATACGCAGTATTTT.

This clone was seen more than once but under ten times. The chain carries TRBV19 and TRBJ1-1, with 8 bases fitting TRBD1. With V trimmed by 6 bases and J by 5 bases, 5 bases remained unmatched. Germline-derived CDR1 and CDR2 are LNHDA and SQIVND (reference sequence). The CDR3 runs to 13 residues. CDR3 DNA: TGTGCCAGTAGGGAAGGACAGGGAACTGAAGCTTTCTTT. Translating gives CASREGQGTEAFF.

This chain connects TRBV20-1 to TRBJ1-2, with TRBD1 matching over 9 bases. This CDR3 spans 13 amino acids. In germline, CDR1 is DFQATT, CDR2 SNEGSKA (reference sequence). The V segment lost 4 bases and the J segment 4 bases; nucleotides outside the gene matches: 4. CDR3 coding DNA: TGCAGTGCTATTGAGGACAGGGGCTATGGCTACACCTTC. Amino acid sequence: CSAIEDRGYGYTF.

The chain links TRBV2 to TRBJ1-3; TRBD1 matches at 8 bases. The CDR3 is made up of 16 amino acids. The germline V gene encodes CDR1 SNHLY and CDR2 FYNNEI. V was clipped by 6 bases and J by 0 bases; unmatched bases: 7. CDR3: CASRSQGANSGNTIYF. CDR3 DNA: TGTGCCAGCAGAAGTCAGGGGGCGAACTCTGGAAACACCATATATTTT.

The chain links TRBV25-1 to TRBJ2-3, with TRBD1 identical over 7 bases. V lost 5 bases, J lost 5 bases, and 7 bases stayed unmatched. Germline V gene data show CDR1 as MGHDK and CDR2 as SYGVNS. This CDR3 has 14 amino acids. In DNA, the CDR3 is TGTGCCAGCAGTTTAGGGGGCGCGATAGATACGCAGTATTTT. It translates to CASSLGGAIDTQYF.

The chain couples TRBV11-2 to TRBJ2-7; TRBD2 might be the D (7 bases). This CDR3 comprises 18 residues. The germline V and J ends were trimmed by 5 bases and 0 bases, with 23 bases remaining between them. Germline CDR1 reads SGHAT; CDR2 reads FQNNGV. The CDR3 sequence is CASSQTGGHYHPSYEQYF. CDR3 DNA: TGTGCCAGCAGCCAAACGGGGGGCCACTATCATCCCTCCTACGAGCAGTACTTC.

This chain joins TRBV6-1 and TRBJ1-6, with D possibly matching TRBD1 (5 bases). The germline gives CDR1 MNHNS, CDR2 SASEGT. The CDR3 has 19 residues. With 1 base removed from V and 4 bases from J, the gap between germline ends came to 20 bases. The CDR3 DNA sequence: TGTGCCAGCAGTGAAGTTATCACCGCGACAGTCCCTTATAATTCACCCCTCCACTTT. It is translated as CASSEVITATVPYNSPLHF.

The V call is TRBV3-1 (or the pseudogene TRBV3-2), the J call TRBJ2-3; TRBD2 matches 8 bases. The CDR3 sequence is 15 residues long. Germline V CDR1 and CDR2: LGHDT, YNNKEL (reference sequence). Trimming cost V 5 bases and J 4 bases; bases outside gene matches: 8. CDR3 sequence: CASSYGGARADTQYF. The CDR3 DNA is TGTGCCAGCAGCTACGGGGGGGCTCGGGCAGATACGCAGTATTTT.

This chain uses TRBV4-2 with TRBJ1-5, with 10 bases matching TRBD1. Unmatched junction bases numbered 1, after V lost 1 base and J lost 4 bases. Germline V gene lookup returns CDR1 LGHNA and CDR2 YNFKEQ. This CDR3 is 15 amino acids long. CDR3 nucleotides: TGTGCCAGCAGCCAAGGGGGACAGGGGAATCAGCCCCAGCATTTT. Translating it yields CASSQGGQGNQPQHF.

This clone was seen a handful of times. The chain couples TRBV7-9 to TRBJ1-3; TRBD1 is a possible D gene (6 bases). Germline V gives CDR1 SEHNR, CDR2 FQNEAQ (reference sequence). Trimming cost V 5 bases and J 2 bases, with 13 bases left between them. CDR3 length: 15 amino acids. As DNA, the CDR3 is TGTGCCAGCAGCCCAGGACAGACAGCTGGAAACACCATATATTTT. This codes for CASSPGQTAGNTIYF.

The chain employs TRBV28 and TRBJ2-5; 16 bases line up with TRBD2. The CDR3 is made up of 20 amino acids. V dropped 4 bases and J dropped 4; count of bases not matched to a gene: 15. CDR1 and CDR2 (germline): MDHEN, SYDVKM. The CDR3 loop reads CASSSFNLGLAGGRRETQYF. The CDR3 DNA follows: TGTGCCAGCAGTTCGTTTAACCTGGGACTAGCGGGAGGGCGGCGAGAGACCCAGTACTTC. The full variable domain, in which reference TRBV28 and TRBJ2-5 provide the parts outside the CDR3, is DVKVTQSSRYLVKRTGEKVFLECVQDMDHENMFWYRQDPGLGLRLIYFSYDVKMKEKGDIPEGYSVSREKKERFSLILESASTNQTSMYLCASSSFNLGLAGGRRETQYFGPGTRLLVL.

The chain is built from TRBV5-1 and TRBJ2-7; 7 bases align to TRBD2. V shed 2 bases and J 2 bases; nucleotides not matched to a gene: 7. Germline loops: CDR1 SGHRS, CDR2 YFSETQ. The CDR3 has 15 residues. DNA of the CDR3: TGCGCCAGCAGCTTTTTTAGCGGGCCAACCTACGAGCAGTACTTC. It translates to CASSFFSGPTYEQYF.

CDR3 loop: CASSILAPNTEAFF. CDR3 coding DNA: TGTGCCAGTAGTATACTTGCGCCGAACACTGAAGCTTTCTTT. This chain connects TRBV19 to TRBJ1-1; D unresolved. Germline CDR1 LNHDA, CDR2 SQIVND (reference sequence). This CDR3 has 14 amino acids. Trimming stripped 2 bases from V and 1 base from J, with 8 bases between.

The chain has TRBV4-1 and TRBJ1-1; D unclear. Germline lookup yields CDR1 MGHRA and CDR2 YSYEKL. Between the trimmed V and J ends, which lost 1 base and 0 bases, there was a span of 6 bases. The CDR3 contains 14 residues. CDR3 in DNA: TGCGCCAGCAGCCAAGGAACATTGAACACTGAAGCTTTCTTT. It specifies CASSQGTLNTEAFF.

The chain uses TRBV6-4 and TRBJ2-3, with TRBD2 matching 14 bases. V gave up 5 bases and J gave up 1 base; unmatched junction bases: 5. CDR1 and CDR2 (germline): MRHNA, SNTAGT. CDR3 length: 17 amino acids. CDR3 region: CASSRGLAGGGTDTQYF. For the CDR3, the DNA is TGTGCCAGCAGTCGAGGACTAGCGGGAGGAGGCACAGATACGCAGTATTTT.

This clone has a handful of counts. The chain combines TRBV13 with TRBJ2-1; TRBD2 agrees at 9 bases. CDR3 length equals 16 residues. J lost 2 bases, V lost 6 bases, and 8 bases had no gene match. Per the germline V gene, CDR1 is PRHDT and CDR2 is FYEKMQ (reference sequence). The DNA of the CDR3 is TGTGCCAGCAGAATTAGGGGCGGGAGGGCCTACAATGAGCAGTTCTTC. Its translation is CASRIRGGRAYNEQFF.

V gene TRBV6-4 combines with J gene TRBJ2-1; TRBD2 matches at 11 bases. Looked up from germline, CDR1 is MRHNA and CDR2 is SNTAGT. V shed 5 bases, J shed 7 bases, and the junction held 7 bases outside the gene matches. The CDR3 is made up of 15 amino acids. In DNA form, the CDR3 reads TGTGCCAGCAGTCCACTAGCGGGAGAGGGGAATGAGCAGTTCTTC. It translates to CASSPLAGEGNEQFF.

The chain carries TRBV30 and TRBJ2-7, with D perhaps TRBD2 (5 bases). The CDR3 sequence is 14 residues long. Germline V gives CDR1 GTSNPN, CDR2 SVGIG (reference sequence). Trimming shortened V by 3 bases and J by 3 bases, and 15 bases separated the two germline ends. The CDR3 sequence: CAWRVRSSVYEQYF. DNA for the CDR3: TGTGCCTGGAGGGTTAGGAGTAGCGTCTACGAGCAGTACTTC.

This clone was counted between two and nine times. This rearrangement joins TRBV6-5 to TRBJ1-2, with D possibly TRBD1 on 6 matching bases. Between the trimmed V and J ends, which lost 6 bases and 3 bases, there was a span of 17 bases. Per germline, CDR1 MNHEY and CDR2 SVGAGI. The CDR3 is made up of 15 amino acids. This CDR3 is CASRPRGGADYGYTF. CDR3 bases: TGTGCCAGCAGGCCCCGAGGGGGGGCAGACTATGGCTACACCTTC.

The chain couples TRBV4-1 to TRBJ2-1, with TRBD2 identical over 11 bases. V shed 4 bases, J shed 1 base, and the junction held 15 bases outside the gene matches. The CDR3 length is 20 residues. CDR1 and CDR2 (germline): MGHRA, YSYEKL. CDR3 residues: CASSPLGLAGGPGSYNEQFF. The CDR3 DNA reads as TGCGCCAGCAGCCCCCTAGGGCTAGCGGGAGGTCCTGGGTCCTACAATGAGCAGTTCTTC.

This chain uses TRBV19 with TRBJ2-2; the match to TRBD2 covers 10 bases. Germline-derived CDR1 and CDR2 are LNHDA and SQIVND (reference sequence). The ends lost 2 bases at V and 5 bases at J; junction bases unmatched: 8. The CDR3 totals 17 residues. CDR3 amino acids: CASSILASGSGTGELFF. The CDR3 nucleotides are TGTGCCAGTAGTATATTGGCTAGCGGGAGTGGGACCGGGGAGCTGTTTTTT.

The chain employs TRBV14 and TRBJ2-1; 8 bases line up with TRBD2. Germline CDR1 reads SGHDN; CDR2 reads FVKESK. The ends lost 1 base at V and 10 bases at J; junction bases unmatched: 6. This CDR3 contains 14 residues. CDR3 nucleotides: TGTGCCAGCAGCCAAGCAGCGGGGGCTTTCGAGCAGTTCTTC. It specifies CASSQAAGAFEQFF.

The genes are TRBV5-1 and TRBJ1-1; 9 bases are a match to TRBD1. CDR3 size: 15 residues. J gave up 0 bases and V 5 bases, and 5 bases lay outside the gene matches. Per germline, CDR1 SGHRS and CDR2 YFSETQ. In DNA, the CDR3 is TGCGCCAGCAGGACGGGACAGGGCATGAACACTGAAGCTTTCTTT. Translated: CASRTGQGMNTEAFF.

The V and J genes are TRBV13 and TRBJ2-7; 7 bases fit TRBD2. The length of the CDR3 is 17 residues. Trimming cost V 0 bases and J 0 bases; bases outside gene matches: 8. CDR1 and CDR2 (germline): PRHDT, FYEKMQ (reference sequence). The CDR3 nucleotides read TGTGCCAGCAGCTTAGGTTCTCGCGGGGGTGTCTCCTACGAGCAGTACTTC. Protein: CASSLGSRGGVSYEQYF.